The 14 T cell receptor beta chains presented below share a single source sample, sequenced in a study of T cell responses to AZD1222 COVID-19 vaccine. TCRdb's table, derived via immunoSEQ multiplex PCR, lists solely in-frame clones and lacks some. The sample has 150,000 to 200,000 clones; 80% to 95% are singletons. The specimen comprised peripheral blood, sampled on day 0 of AZD1222 vaccination. Receptors originate from an adult in good health.

The chain uses TRBV28 and TRBJ1-3; the D gene is possibly TRBD1 (5 bases). Germline V gene lookup returns CDR1 MDHEN and CDR2 SYDVKM. The CDR3 spans 15 residues. V gave up 3 bases and J gave up 4 bases, with 13 bases separating them. CDR3: CASSFPGTPGNTIYF. Written as DNA, the CDR3 is TGTGCCAGCAGTTTCCCCGGGACCCCCGGAAACACCATATATTTT.

The chain employs TRBV3-1 (or the pseudogene TRBV3-2) and TRBJ1-2; D unresolved. V was clipped by 0 bases and J by 4 bases, with 6 bases between them. Looked up from germline, CDR1 is LGHDT and CDR2 is YNNKEL (reference sequence). The length of the CDR3 is 13 residues. The CDR3 DNA is TGTGCCAGCAGCCAAGATACCGGCTATGGCTACACCTTC. It codes for CASSQDTGYGYTF.

This chain links TRBV6-5 with TRBJ1-2, with 9 bases lining up with TRBD1. Germline-derived CDR1 and CDR2 are MNHEY and SVGAGI. V was pared by 3 bases and J by 4 bases, with 6 bases of the junction left unmatched. The CDR3 length is 15 residues. CDR3 amino acids: CASSYIQGASYGYTF. The CDR3 bases are TGTGCCAGCAGTTATATACAGGGGGCGAGCTATGGCTACACCTTC.

The V call is TRBV6-5, the J call TRBJ1-1; weak D call: TRBD1 (6 bases). CDR3 length equals 13 residues. Trimming pared 7 bases from V and 1 base from J, leaving 10 bases between. Germline V gives CDR1 MNHEY, CDR2 SVGAGI. CDR3 in DNA: TGTGCCAGCAATCGGGACACGAACACTGAAGCTTTCTTT. Protein sequence: CASNRDTNTEAFF.

The rearrangement uses TRBV5-4 and TRBJ2-6, with D tentatively TRBD1 (6 bases). The CDR3 spans 17 residues. Germline V gene lookup returns CDR1 SGHNT and CDR2 YYREEE (reference sequence). The ends were cut back, 2 bases at V and 2 bases at J, with 14 bases in the middle. CDR3 sequence reads: CASSLTAGVTGANVLTF. As DNA, the CDR3 is TGTGCCAGCAGCTTAACGGCAGGGGTAACTGGGGCCAACGTCCTGACTTTC.

The chain combines TRBV6-5 with TRBJ2-7; D perhaps matches TRBD2 (6 bases). Germline assignment: CDR1 MNHEY and CDR2 SVGAGI. V shed 4 bases and J shed 7 bases, with 14 bases lying between them. The CDR3 loop spans 13 amino acids. CDR3 sequence reads: CASSFRDSGEQYF. The CDR3 nucleotides read TGTGCCAGCAGTTTCCGGGACTCCGGGGAGCAGTACTTC.

This chain connects TRBV9 to TRBJ1-5, with D maybe TRBD1 (5 bases). Trimming took off 4 bases at V and 1 base at J, with 9 bases between the two ends. This CDR3 spans 14 amino acids. Germline CDR1 and CDR2: SGDLS and YYNGEE. The CDR3 bases are TGTGCCAGCAGCCCTGGGGGAAGCAATCAGCCCCAGCATTTT. It specifies CASSPGGSNQPQHF.

V gene TRBV5-4 combines with J gene TRBJ2-7; a weak D match, TRBD2 (5 bases). Trimming pared 5 bases from V and 2 bases from J, leaving 14 bases between. Germline V gene sequence: CDR1 SGHNT, CDR2 YYREEE (reference sequence). There are 14 residues in the CDR3. The CDR3 DNA reads TGTGCCAGCAGTTATTGGGAGAGGACCTACGAGCAGTACTTC. Its translation: CASSYWERTYEQYF.

The chain couples TRBV9 to TRBJ2-4; D call uncertain. Germline V gene lookup returns CDR1 SGDLS and CDR2 YYNGEE. V was clipped by 5 bases and J by 4 bases, with 7 bases between them. CDR3 size: 12 residues. DNA of the CDR3: TGTGCCAGCAGTAAGGAGAAAAACATTCAGTACTTC. Translating gives CASSKEKNIQYF.

This clone was observed once. The chain uses TRBV12-3 or TRBV12-4 and TRBJ1-2; D possibly corresponds to TRBD1 (6 bases). V dropped 6 bases and J dropped 3 bases, with 11 bases sitting between them. There are 13 residues in the CDR3. The CDR3 coding sequence is TGTGCCAGCAGAGTCGGGGGCGACTATGGCTACACCTTC. As protein: CASRVGGDYGYTF.

The chain joins TRBV19 to TRBJ2-6; 10 bases are shared with TRBD1. Per the germline V gene, CDR1 is LNHDA and CDR2 is SQIVND (reference sequence). The trim removed 5 bases at V and 0 bases at J, leaving 16 bases unmatched. The CDR3 consists of 21 residues. This CDR3 is CASSWGQGPSYSSSGANVLTF. CDR3 in DNA: TGTGCCAGTAGTTGGGGACAGGGGCCCAGTTACTCCAGCTCTGGGGCCAACGTCCTGACTTTC.

The chain links TRBV9 to TRBJ1-1; tentative D call: TRBD1 (5 bases). CDR1 SGDLS and CDR2 YYNGEE come from the germline V gene. The CDR3 consists of 14 residues. V shed 2 bases and J shed 3 bases, with 11 bases lying between them. The CDR3 is CASSVAPGDTEAFF. The DNA for the CDR3 is TGTGCCAGCAGCGTTGCCCCGGGGGACACTGAAGCTTTCTTT.

J is TRBJ2-7 and V is TRBV7-9, with TRBD2 matching 13 bases. The CDR3 runs 15 residues. CDR1 is SEHNR, CDR2 FQNEAQ, per germline (reference sequence). Germline trimming cut 5 bases from V and 5 bases from J; bases unmatched to any gene: 6. CDR3 sequence: CASSPRLAGGHEQYF. In DNA form, the CDR3 reads TGTGCCAGCAGCCCCAGACTAGCGGGAGGCCACGAGCAGTACTTC.

The chain employs TRBV2 and TRBJ2-3; 14 nucleotides align to TRBD2. This CDR3 contains 21 residues. Germline CDR1 SNHLY, CDR2 FYNNEI. V was pared by 2 bases and J by 5 bases, with 18 bases of the junction left unmatched. CDR3 in amino acids: CASSESVGLAGARGEVDTQYF. CDR3 nucleotide sequence: TGTGCCAGCAGTGAAAGTGTGGGACTAGCGGGGGCCCGGGGGGAGGTAGATACGCAGTATTTT. Using reference TRBV2 and TRBJ2-3 for the parts outside the CDR3, the full variable domain is EPEVTQTPSHQVTQMGQEVILRCVPISNHLYFYWYRQILGQKVEFLVSFYNNEISEKSEIFDDQFSVERPDGSNFTLKIRSTKLEDSAMYFCASSESVGLAGARGEVDTQYFGPGTRLTVL.